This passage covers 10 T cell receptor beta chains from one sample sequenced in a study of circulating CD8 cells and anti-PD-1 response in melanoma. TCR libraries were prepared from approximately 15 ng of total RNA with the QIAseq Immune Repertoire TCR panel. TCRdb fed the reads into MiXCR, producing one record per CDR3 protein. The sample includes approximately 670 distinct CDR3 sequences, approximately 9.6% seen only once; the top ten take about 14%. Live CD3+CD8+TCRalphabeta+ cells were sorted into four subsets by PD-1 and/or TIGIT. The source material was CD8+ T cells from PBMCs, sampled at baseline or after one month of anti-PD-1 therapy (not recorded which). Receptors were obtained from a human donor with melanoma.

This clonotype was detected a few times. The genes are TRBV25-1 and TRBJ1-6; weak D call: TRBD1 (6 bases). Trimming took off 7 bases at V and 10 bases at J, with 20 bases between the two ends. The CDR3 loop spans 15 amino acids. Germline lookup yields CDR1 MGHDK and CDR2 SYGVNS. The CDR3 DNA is TGTGCCAGCACCGCGGACAGCAGTCCTTCCTCACCCCTCCACTTT. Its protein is CASTADSSPSSPLHF.

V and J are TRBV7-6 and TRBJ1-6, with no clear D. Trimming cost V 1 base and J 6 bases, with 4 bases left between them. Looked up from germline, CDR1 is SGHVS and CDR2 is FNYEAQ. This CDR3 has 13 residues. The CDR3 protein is CASSLDINSPLHF. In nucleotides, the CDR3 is TGTGCCAGCAGCTTAGACATTAATTCACCCCTCCACTTT.

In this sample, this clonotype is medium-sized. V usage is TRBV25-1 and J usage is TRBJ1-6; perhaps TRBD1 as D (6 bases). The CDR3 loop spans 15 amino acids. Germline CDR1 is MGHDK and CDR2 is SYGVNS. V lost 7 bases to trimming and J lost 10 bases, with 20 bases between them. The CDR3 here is CASTTDSSPSSPLHF. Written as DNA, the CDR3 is TGTGCCAGCACCACGGACAGCAGTCCTTCCTCACCCCTCCACTTT.

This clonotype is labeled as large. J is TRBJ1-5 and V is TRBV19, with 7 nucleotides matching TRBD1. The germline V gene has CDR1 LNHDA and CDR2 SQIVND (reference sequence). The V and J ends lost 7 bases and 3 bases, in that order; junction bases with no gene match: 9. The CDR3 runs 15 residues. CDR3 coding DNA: TGTGCCAGTACAGGACAGGACGAATCCAATCAGCCCCAGCATTTT. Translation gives CASTGQDESNQPQHF.

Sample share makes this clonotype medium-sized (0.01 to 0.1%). The CDR3 loop is CASSPRLQEVNTEAFF. CDR3 coding DNA: TGTGCCAGCAGCCCAAGGTTACAGGAAGTAAACACTGAAGCTTTCTTT. This chain uses TRBV7-2 with TRBJ1-1, with a tentative D call TRBD1 (5 bases). With 5 bases removed from V and 2 bases from J, the gap between germline ends came to 18 bases. This CDR3 is 16 amino acids long. The V gene's germline CDR1 is SGHTA and CDR2 FQGNSA.

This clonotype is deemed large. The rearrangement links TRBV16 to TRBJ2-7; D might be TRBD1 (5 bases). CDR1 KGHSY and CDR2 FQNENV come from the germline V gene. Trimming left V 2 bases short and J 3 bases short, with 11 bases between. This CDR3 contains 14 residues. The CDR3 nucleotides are TGTGCCAGCAGCCAAGGGCCTCAGGGCTACGAGCAGTACTTC. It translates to CASSQGPQGYEQYF.

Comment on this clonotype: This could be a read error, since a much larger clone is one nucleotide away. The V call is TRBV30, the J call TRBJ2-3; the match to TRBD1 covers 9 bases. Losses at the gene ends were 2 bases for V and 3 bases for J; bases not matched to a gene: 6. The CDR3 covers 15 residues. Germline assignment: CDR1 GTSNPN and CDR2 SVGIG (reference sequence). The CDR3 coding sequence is TGTGCCTGGAGTATAGGGACAGGGAGTACAGATACGCAGTATTTT. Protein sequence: CAWSIGTGSTDTQYF.

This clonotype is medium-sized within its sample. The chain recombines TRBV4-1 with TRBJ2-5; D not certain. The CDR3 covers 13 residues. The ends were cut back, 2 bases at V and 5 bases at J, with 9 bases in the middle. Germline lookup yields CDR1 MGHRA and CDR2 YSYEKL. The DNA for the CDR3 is TGCGCCAGCAGCCAAAACTTGAGGGAGACCCAGTACTTC. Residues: CASSQNLRETQYF.

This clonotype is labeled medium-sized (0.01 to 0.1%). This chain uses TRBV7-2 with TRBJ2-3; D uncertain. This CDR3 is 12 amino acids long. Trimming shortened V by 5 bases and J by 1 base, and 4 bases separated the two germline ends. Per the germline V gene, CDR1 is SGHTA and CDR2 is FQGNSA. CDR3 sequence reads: CASSPRTDTQYF. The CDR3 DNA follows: TGTGCCAGCAGCCCCCGCACAGATACGCAGTATTTT.

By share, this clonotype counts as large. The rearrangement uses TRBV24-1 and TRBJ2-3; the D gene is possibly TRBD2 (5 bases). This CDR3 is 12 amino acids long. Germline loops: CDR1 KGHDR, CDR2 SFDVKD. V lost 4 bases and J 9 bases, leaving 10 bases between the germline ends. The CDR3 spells CATSDIGLTQYF. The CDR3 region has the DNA TGTGCCACCAGTGACATAGGACTGACGCAGTATTTT.